One sample yielded the 26 T cell receptor beta chains listed below, sequenced in a study of T cells expressing NK-cell markers. One entry per CDR3 protein, without DNA, is what TCRdb gives after re-calling the 5' RACE reads. This table holds 550,000 to 600,000 distinct CDR3 sequences. The specimen was blood T cells: a sorted CD56 or NKG2C T cell subset, CD4+ or CD8+ T cells, or bulk PBMC T cells (not recorded which). These receptor sequences come from a young man in good health.

The chain couples TRBV27 to TRBJ2-2. The CDR3 consists of 16 residues. Germline CDR1 is MNHEY and CDR2 is SMNVEV (reference sequence). The CDR3 region is CASSSRNWGNTGELFF.

The V and J genes are TRBV10-3 and TRBJ2-2; no DNA is available, so the TRBD1 call from TCRdb remains unchecked. The CDR3 length is 14 residues. The germline gives CDR1 ENHRY, CDR2 SYGVKD. CDR3 in amino acids: CASKDRVRPGELFF.

The CDR3 loop is CASFVWGGELFF. This rearrangement joins TRBV12-3 or TRBV12-4 to TRBJ2-2. The length of the CDR3 is 12 residues.

The V gene is TRBV4-3, the J gene TRBJ2-2; without DNA, the TCRdb call of TRBD1 cannot be checked. The germline gives CDR1 LGHNA, CDR2 YSLEER. The CDR3 is made up of 16 amino acids. The CDR3: CASSQDVPGSTGELFF.

V usage is TRBV12-3 or TRBV12-4 and J usage is TRBJ1-3. This CDR3 comprises 13 residues. The CDR3 here is CASGWGMRNTIYF.

The chain couples TRBV4-1 to TRBJ2-5; TCRdb picks TRBD1, but there is no DNA to check that call. CDR3 length: 17 amino acids. CDR1 and CDR2 from the germline V gene are MGHRA and YSYEKL. Here the CDR3 reads CASSSQGEGAQSETQYF.

This chain joins TRBV5-1 and TRBJ1-4; with no DNA, the TCRdb D assignment of TRBD1 cannot be verified. The V gene's germline CDR1 is SGHRS and CDR2 YFSETQ. The CDR3 has 19 residues. The CDR3 sequence is CASSLGLGQGIATNEKLFF. The full variable domain, completed using reference TRBV5-1 and TRBJ1-4, is KAGVTQTPRYLIKTRGQQVTLSCSPISGHRSVSWYQQTPGQGLQFLFEYFSETQRNKGNFPGRFSGRQFSNSRSEMNVSTLELGDSALYLCASSLGLGQGIATNEKLFFGSGTQLSVL.

The chain employs TRBV7-6 and TRBJ2-1; lacking DNA, the TRBD1 call made by TCRdb goes unchecked. CDR3 length: 14 residues. Germline V gives CDR1 SGHVS, CDR2 FNYEAQ. CDR3 protein: CASSSKTAYNEQFF.

The V gene is TRBV28, the J gene TRBJ1-5. The germline V gene encodes CDR1 MDHEN and CDR2 SYDVKM. The CDR3 has 12 residues. This CDR3 reads CASRSSNQPQHF.

The chain joins TRBV7-9 to TRBJ2-5; TCRdb reports TRBD1, a call that lacks DNA to check it against. The CDR3 has 15 amino acids. CDR1 SEHNR and CDR2 FQNEAQ come from the germline V gene (reference sequence). The CDR3 is CASSQVQTGQETQYF. The full variable domain, completed using reference TRBV7-9 and TRBJ2-5, is DTGVSQNPRHKITKRGQNVTFRCDPISEHNRLYWYRQTLGQGPEFLTYFQNEAQLEKSRLLSDRFSAERPKGSFSTLEIQRTEQGDSAMYLCASSQVQTGQETQYFGPGTRLLVL.

This chain connects TRBV15 to TRBJ2-5; TCRdb returns TRBD2, unconfirmable since there is no DNA. Germline V lookup: CDR1 LNHNV, CDR2 YYDKDF (reference sequence). This CDR3 is built from 13 residues. CDR3 protein: CATSREKRSTQYF. The full variable domain, rest sourced from reference TRBV15 and TRBJ2-5, is DAMVIQNPRYQVTQFGKPVTLSCSQTLNHNVMYWYQQKSSQAPKLLFHYYDKDFNNEADTPDNFQSRRPNTSFCFLDIRSPGLGDTAMYLCATSREKRSTQYFGPGTRLLVL.

This rearrangement joins TRBV29-1 to TRBJ2-5; TCRdb reports TRBD2, a call that lacks DNA to check it against. This CDR3 has 15 residues. Germline V gene lookup returns CDR1 SQVTM and CDR2 ANQGSEA. The CDR3 reads CSVDPSGRAGETQYF.

The genes are TRBV10-3 and TRBJ1-1; lacking DNA, the TRBD1 call made by TCRdb goes unchecked. The CDR3 is 13 amino acids. CDR1 and CDR2 from the germline V gene are ENHRY and SYGVKD. The CDR3 protein is CATVEGMNTEAFF.

The rearrangement uses TRBV3-1 and TRBJ2-2; the TRBD2 assignment by TCRdb is unverifiable without DNA. Germline CDR1 reads LGHDT; CDR2 reads YNNKEL (reference sequence). CDR3 length: 14 amino acids. The CDR3 spells CASTGTSAAGELFF.

The CDR3 loop reads CASSIRDIKETQYF. The gene calls are TRBV25-1 and TRBJ2-5; the TCRdb call, TRBD1, lacks DNA for checking. This CDR3 region has 14 residues. CDR1 and CDR2 from the germline V gene are MGHDK and SYGVNS.

The chain joins TRBV5-4 to TRBJ2-7. The CDR3 consists of 13 residues. Germline CDR1 is SGHNT and CDR2 is YYREEE (reference sequence). The CDR3 is CASSSGIVYEQYF.

The V and J genes are TRBV7-6 and TRBJ1-3; TCRdb picks TRBD1, but there is no DNA to check that call. The CDR3 length is 16 residues. Germline CDR1 and CDR2: SGHVS and FNYEAQ. CDR3: CASSPGASSSGNTIYF.

The rearrangement joins TRBV29-1 to TRBJ2-1; TCRdb's D gene call, TRBD1, goes unchecked for lack of DNA. Per the germline V gene, CDR1 is SQVTM and CDR2 is ANQGSEA. This CDR3 contains 14 residues. The CDR3 region is CSVRRQGIYNEQFF.

The chain is built from TRBV7-3 and TRBJ2-3; TCRdb's D gene call, TRBD2, goes unchecked for lack of DNA. The germline CDR1 and CDR2 sequences are SGHTA and FQGTGA. The CDR3 is made up of 14 amino acids. This CDR3 is CASARDSGTDTQYF.

The chain carries TRBV28 and TRBJ2-3; TCRdb's D gene call, TRBD2, goes unchecked for lack of DNA. The length of the CDR3 is 17 residues. Germline CDR1 is MDHEN and CDR2 is SYDVKM. The CDR3 is CASSFAPGGYPTDTQYF.

The V and J genes are TRBV3-1 and TRBJ2-2; the TCRdb D gene call, TRBD2, has no DNA to confirm it. The CDR3 spans 15 residues. The germline V gene encodes CDR1 LGHDT and CDR2 YNNKEL (reference sequence). CDR3 protein: CASSLELVGTGELFF.

The V gene is TRBV30, the J gene TRBJ2-7; the TRBD2 assignment by TCRdb is unverifiable without DNA. Germline V gives CDR1 GTSNPN, CDR2 SVGIG (reference sequence). The CDR3 length is 16 residues. This CDR3 is CAWYSLADRSSYEQYF.

The J gene is TRBJ1-1, the V gene TRBV7-9; TCRdb picks TRBD1, but there is no DNA to check that call. The CDR3 has 16 amino acids. CDR1 is SEHNR, CDR2 FQNEAQ, per germline (reference sequence). CDR3 loop: CASSPGTGLMNTEAFF.

CDR3 region: CSARGLTSGLETQYF. The rearrangement links TRBV29-1 to TRBJ2-5; TCRdb lists TRBD2, though no DNA is available to test this call. The CDR3 contains 15 residues. CDR1 and CDR2 from the germline V gene are SQVTM and ANQGSEA.

The rearrangement uses TRBV11-3 and TRBJ2-1; the D gene TCRdb calls, TRBD1, cannot be checked with no DNA. The CDR3 contains 16 residues. Germline assignment: CDR1 SGHNT and CDR2 YENEEA. The CDR3 region is CASSLAPTTGTGMQFF.

The V gene is TRBV7-2, the J gene TRBJ2-3; the TCRdb D gene call, TRBD2, has no DNA to confirm it. The CDR3 has 14 amino acids. Germline CDR1 SGHTA, CDR2 FQGNSA. CDR3 loop: CASSPRSGLYTQYF.